The present entry profiles one T cell receptor beta chain with its context. Its cognate antigen has yet to be identified. No quality values exist for individual bases; no much larger clone is one base distant. TCRbeta CDR3 regions were amplified from genomic DNA using the immunoSEQ Assay, a bias-controlled multiplex PCR. The source study handled its data this way. Nucleated cell counts per sample were estimated from amplification of reference gene primers within the assay. To quantify the absolute abundance of each unique TCRbeta CDR3 rearrangement, sequence reads were collapsed and filtered. For each sample, productive Simpson clonality was calculated as the square root of Simpson's diversity index across productive rearrangements. In TCRdb, the immuneACCESS table is reduced to in-frame sequences with V and J assigned. These tables do not hold every clone; where another copy was compared, an unresolved V gene accounts for under half, and the others remain unexplained. V and J calls plus clone size are reproduced from that table; the DNA served to infer D and trimming. This sample has around 68,000 clones in its table, and 88% of those were observed once. Jointly, the top ten make up less than 2.5% of the sample.

Taken from cysteine to phenylalanine, the CDR3 has 16 residues. Just the 48-base CDR3 DNA is kept, in frame starting at base 1. The germline V gene specifies SGHTA as CDR1 and FQGTGA as CDR2. Trimming accounts for 4 bases at V and 6 bases at J, while the number of junction bases matched to no gene is 6. Collaborating institutions collected whole blood in K2EDTA tubes following their own protocols. For TCRbeta analysis, collaborators shipped samples as frozen whole blood, isolated PBMCs, or DNA extracted from either of those sample types. This sample was taken from a study of blood T cell repertoires in COVID-19 (dated by TCRdb to about 2020). Looking at the study overall: Samples covering the acute and convalescent phases of COVID-19 were provided by collaborators in the United States, Italy and Spain. Deeply sampled blood TCRbeta repertoires from subjects exposed to, actively infected with, or recovered from COVID-19 were included in the dataset. The sample metadata nearly always contained a de-identified subject ID, COVID-19 status, age in years and sex. Where available, HLA class I and class II types were obtained from metadata supplied by the sample provider rather than from assay-based typing. Samples came from the ongoing ImmuneRACE study (first 160 participants) plus 1,254 subjects from 6 global collaborators. The prospective study material was composed of cDNA or gDNA derived from T cells, B-cell-depleted T cells, or PBMCs. The repertoires were made available in a free public database intended to serve as a resource for research on the immune response to SARS-CoV-2. What the authors observed across the whole study: Clinical and demographic metadata were provided uncurated, with the amount varying by source and participant.

This receptor was obtained from a human donor in a cohort sampled during active COVID-19. Recombination connected TRBV7-3 to TRBJ2-2; the central 12 bases match TRBD2. The sequenced sample consisted of peripheral blood. The nucleotide sequence is TGTGCCAGCAGCTCCTCTAGCGGGAGGGTCGCCGGGGAGCTGTTTTTT. This sequence encodes CASSSSSGRVAGELFF.